This record covers a single TCR beta chain. The target antigen is unknown. Clones were read by immunoSEQ multiplex PCR, and TCRdb kept only the in-frame ones, dropping some. The profile shows under 100,000 clones, 70% to 90% of them singletons. These data belong to a study of identifying expanded T cells in peripheral blood. Study results and caveats: Approximately 1.1 clones differed between technical replicates, versus about 16 and 19 over time. Clone count variance between roughly two-week samples rose with total template count.

V was cut by 4 bases and J by 8 bases, with 17 bases left in between. CDR1 is SQVTM and CDR2 is ANQGSEA in the germline V gene. CDR3 length: 13 amino acids. The receptor's source is a person between 18 and 75 years old in good health. Sequences were obtained from blood. The V gene is TRBV29-1, the J gene TRBJ1-2; no clear D gene. This CDR3 reads CSVGGSLPGGYTF. CDR3 sequence (DNA): TGCAGCGTTGGTGGCAGCCTGCCGGGAGGCTACACCTTC.